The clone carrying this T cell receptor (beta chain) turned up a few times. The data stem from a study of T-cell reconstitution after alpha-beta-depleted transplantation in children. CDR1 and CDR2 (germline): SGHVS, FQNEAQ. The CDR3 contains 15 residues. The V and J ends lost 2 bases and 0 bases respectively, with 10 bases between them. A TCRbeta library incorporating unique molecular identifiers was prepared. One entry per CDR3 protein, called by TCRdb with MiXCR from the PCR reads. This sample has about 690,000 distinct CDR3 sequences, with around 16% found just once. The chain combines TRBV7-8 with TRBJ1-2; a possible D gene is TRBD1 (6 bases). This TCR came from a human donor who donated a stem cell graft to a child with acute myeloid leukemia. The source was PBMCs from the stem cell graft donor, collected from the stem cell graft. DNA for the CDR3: TGTGCCAGCAGCTTAAGGGGGGATACTAACTATGGCTACACCTTC. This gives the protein CASSLRGDTNYGYTF.